This T cell receptor beta chain emerged from a study of Ad26.COV2.S vaccination and SARS-CoV-2 variants. The germline V gene has CDR1 SGHTA and CDR2 FQGNSA. The CDR3 length is 14 residues. The germline V and J ends were trimmed by 2 bases and 4 bases, with 6 bases remaining between them. Repertoires were generated with immunoSEQ multiplex PCR, while TCRdb's copy carries only in-frame clones and drops some. The sample lists roughly 320,000 clones; around four fifths were seen once. Treatment defined: about 20 received Ad26.COV2.S at low or high dose, single or two shots; about 5 received placebo; per-sample allocation not given. Sampling happened 63 days after the first vaccine or placebo injection. The donor was a Boston adult aged 18-55 years.

The clonotype originates from a person aged 18 to 59 who received the Ad26.COV2.S COVID-19 vaccine or a placebo. Sequences were derived from peripheral blood, sampled in a trial of Ad26.COV2.S vaccine versus placebo. J is TRBJ2-6 and V is TRBV7-2; unclear D gene. This CDR3 is CASSLQWGANVLTF. The CDR3 DNA sequence: TGTGCCAGCAGCTTACAGTGGGGGGCCAACGTCCTGACTTTC.